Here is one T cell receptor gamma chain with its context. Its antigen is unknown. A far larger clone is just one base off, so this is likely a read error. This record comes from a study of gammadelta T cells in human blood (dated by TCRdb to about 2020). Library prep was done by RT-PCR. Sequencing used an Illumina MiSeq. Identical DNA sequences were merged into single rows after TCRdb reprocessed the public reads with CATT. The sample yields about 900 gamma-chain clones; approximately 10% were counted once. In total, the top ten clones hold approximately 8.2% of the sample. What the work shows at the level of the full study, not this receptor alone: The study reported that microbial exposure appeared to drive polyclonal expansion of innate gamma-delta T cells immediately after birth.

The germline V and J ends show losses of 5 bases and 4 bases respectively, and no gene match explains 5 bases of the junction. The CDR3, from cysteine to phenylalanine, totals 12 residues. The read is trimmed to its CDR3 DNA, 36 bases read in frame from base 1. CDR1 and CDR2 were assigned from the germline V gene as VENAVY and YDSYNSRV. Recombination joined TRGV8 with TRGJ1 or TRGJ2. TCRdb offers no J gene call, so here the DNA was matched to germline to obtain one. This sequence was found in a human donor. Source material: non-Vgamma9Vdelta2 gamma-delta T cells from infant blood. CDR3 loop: CATWASYYKKLF. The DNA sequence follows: TGTGCCACCTGGGCCTCCTATTATAAGAAACTCTTT.